The sequence of this TCR beta chain was determined in a study of T cell responses to AZD1222 COVID-19 vaccine. Assay: immunoSEQ multiplex PCR; the TCRdb copy retains only in-frame clones and omits some. The table for this sample gives under 150,000 clones. With V trimmed by 4 bases and J by 8 bases, 13 bases remained unmatched. CDR3 size: 17 residues. The germline CDR1 and CDR2 sequences are SGDLS and YYNGEE. The V and J genes are TRBV9 and TRBJ1-6; 9 nucleotides line up with TRBD1. The sample comprised peripheral blood. The TCR comes from an adult in good health. DNA for the CDR3: TGTGCCAGCAGCACCCCCCGACAGGGGGGAATATATTCACCCCTCCACTTT. Amino acid sequence: CASSTPRQGGIYSPLHF.